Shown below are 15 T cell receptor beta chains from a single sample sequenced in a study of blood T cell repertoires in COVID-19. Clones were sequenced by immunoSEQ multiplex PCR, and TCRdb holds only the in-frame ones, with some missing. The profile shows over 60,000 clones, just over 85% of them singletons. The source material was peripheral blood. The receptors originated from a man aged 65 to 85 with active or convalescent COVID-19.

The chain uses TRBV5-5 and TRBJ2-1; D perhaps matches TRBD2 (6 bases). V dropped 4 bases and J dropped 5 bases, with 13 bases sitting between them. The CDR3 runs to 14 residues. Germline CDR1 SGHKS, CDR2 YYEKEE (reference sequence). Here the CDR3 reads CASSRNGTDNEQFF. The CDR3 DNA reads TGTGCCAGCAGCCGCAACGGGACTGACAATGAGCAGTTCTTC.

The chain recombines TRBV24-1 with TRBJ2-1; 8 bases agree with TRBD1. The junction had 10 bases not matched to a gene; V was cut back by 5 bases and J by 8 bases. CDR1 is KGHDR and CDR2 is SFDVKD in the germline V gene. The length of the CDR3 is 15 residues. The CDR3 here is CATSASDRAADEQFF. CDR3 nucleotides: TGTGCCACCAGTGCATCGGACAGGGCGGCGGATGAGCAGTTCTTC.

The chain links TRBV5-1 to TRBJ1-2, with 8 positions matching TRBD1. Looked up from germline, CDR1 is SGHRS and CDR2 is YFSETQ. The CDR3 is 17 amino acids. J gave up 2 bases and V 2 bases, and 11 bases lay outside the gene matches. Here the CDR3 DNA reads TGCGCCAGCAGCTTACCACCCAGGGGGCGAACCAACTATGGCTACACCTTC. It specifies CASSLPPRGRTNYGYTF.

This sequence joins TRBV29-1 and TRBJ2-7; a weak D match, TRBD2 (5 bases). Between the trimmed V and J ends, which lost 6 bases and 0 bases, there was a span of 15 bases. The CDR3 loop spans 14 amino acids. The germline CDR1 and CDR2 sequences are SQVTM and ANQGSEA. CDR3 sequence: CSVLRVGSSYEQYF. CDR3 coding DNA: TGCAGCGTGCTGAGGGTAGGTAGCTCCTACGAGCAGTACTTC.

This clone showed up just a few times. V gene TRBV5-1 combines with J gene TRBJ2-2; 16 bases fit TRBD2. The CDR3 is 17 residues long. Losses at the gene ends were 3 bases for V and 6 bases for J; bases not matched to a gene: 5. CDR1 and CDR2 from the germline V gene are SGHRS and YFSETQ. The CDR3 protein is CASSSGLAGGRSGELFF. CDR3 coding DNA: TGCGCCAGCAGCTCGGGACTAGCGGGAGGGCGGTCCGGGGAGCTGTTTTTT.

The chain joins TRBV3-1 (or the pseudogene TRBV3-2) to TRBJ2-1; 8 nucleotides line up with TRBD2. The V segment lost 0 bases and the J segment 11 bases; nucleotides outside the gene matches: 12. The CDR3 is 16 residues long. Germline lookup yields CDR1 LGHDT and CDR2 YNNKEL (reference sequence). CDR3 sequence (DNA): TGTGCCAGCAGCCAAGAACCCTGGGGTAGCGGGGCTAAGCAGTTCTTC. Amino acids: CASSQEPWGSGAKQFF.

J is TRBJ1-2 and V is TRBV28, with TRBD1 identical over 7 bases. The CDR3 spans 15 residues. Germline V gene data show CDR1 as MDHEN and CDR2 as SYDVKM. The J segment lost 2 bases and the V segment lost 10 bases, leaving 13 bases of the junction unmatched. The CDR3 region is CATQGVPGINYGYTF. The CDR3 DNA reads TGTGCCACCCAGGGGGTTCCAGGGATAAACTATGGCTACACCTTC.

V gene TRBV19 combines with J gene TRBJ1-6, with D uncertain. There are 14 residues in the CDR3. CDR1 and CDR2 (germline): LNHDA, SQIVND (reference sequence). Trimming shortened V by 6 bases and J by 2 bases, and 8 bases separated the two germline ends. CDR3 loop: CASSATPYNSPLHF. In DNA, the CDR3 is TGTGCCAGTAGCGCCACTCCCTATAATTCACCCCTCCACTTT.

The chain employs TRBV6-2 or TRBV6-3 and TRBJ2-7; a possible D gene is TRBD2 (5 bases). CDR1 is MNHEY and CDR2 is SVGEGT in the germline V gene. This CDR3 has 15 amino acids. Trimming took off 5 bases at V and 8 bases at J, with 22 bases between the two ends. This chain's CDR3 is CASSPHTGFTTKQYF. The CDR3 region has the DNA TGTGCCAGCAGTCCGCATACGGGGTTTACTACGAAGCAGTACTTC.

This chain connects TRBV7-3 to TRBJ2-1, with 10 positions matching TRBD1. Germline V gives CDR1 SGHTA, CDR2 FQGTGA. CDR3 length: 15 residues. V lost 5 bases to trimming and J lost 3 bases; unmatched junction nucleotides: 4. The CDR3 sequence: CASSRTGGGYNEQFF. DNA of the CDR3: TGTGCCAGCAGCCGGACAGGGGGAGGCTACAATGAGCAGTTCTTC.

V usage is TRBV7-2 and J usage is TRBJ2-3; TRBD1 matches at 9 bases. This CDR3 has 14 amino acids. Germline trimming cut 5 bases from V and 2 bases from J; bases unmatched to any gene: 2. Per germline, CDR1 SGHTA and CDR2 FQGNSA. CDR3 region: CASSRDRVTDTQYF. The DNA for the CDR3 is TGTGCCAGCAGCCGGGACAGGGTCACAGATACGCAGTATTTT. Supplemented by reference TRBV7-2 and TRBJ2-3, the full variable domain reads GAGVSQSPSNKVTEKGKDVELRCDPISGHTALYWYRQSLGQGLEFLIYFQGNSAPDKSGLPSDRFSAERTGGSVSTLTIQRTQQEDSAVYLCASSRDRVTDTQYFGPGTRLTVL.

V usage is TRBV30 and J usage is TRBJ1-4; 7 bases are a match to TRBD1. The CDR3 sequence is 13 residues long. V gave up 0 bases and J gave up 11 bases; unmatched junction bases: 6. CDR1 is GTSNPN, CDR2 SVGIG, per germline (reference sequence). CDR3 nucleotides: TGTGCCTGGAGTGTAATCGGCAGGGGGAAACTGTTTTTT. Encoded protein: CAWSVIGRGKLFF.

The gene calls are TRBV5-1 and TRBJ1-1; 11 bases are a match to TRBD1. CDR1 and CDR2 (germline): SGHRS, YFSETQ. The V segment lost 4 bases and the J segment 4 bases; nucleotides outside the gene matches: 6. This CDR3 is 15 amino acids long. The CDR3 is CASSETGTGGTEAFF. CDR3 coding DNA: TGCGCCAGCAGCGAAACCGGGACAGGGGGCACTGAAGCTTTCTTT.

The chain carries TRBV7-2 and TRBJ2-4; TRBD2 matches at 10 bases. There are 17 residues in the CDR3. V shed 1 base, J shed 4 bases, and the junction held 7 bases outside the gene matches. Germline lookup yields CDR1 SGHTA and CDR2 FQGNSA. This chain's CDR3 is CASSLVLQLAGKNIQYF. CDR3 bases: TGTGCCAGCAGCTTAGTTCTCCAACTAGCGGGGAAAAACATTCAGTACTTC.

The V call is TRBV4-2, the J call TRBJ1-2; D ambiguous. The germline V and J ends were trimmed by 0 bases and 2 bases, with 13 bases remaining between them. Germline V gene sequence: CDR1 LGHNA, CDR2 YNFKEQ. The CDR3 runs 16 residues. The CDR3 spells CASSQERTLGNYGYTF. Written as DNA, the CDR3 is TGTGCCAGCAGCCAAGAACGGACTTTGGGCAACTATGGCTACACCTTC.